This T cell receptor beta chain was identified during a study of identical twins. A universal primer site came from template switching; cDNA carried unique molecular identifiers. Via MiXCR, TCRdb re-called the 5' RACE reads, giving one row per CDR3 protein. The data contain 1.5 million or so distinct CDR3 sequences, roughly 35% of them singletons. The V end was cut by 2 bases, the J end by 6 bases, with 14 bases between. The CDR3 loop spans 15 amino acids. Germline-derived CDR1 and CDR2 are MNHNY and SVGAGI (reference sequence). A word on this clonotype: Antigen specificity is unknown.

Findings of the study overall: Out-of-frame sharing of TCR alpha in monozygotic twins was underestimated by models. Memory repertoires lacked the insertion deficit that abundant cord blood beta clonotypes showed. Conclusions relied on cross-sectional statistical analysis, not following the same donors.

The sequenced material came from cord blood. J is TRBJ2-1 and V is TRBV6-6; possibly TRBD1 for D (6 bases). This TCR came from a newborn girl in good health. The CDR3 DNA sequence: TGTGCCAGCAGTTACGCCAGACAGGAAGGCAATGAGCAGTTCTTC. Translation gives CASSYARQEGNEQFF.